The rows below give T cell receptor beta chains drawn from one sample of a study of blood T cell repertoires in COVID-19. Assay used: immunoSEQ multiplex PCR; TCRdb lists only in-frame clones, some missing. The table has just over 75,000 clones, roughly 89% seen once. The sequencing sample was made of peripheral blood. The receptor set was obtained from a man aged 45-65 years with acute or convalescent COVID-19. The CDR3 runs from the conserved cysteine through the conserved F or W. A clone size is listed for some rows: how often the clone was seen (once, few, many), or a class if it is expanded.

CASSLEGTGSYNEQFF	TRBV11-2	TRBJ2-1	NA
CASSFTGFYTF	TRBV12-3/TRBV12-4	TRBJ1-2	NA
CASSPGSIAKNIQYF	TRBV2	TRBJ2-4	NA
CASSLAQLGGTEAFF	TRBV5-8	TRBJ1-1	NA
CASSSLGQGVTDTQYF	TRBV6-5	TRBJ2-3	NA
CASSLDRGIYSSTDTQYF	TRBV7-6	TRBJ2-3	NA
CASGKRTGQETQYF	TRBV6-5	TRBJ2-5	NA
CASGRGGGYVNTEAFF	TRBV3-1/TRBV3-2	TRBJ1-1	NA
CASCSGRGETQYF	TRBV2	TRBJ2-5	few
CSGLLSGNTIYF	TRBV29-1	TRBJ1-3	NA
CASSTTGLFNQPQHF	TRBV19	TRBJ1-5	NA
CASSKLLAGGPAGELFF	TRBV3-1/TRBV3-2	TRBJ2-2	NA
CASTTLNRDPSSYEQYF	TRBV7-9	TRBJ2-7	NA
CASSLDRGRLPSYEQYF	TRBV7-9	TRBJ2-7	NA
CASSSGQSGSGAFF	TRBV6-5	TRBJ1-1	NA
CASSPDREYYGYTF	TRBV18	TRBJ1-2	NA
CASSDLGGSNSPLHF	TRBV6-1	TRBJ1-6	NA
CASSTTGPGTQYF	TRBV19	TRBJ2-3	NA
CASSLGRDEQYF	TRBV5-1	TRBJ2-7	few
CASSPWAVTENTEAFF	TRBV18	TRBJ1-1	NA
CASSPYRDREETQYF	TRBV14	TRBJ2-5	NA
CASLGTDSGTDTQYF	TRBV28	TRBJ2-3	NA
CASRRGDEQYF	TRBV5-1	TRBJ2-7	NA
CSATFSGANVLTF	TRBV29-1	TRBJ2-6	NA
CASSLVGGSYNEQFF	TRBV7-2	TRBJ2-1	NA
CASSLLAGGLAKNIQYF	TRBV7-2	TRBJ2-4	NA
CASSSRTGVNSPLHF	TRBV5-6	TRBJ1-6	NA
CAWSRSTGELFF	TRBV30	TRBJ2-2	NA